Listed below are T cell receptor beta chains from one sample, sequenced in a study of post-analysis software for immune sequencing data. From the PCR reads, TCRdb called clonotypes with MiXCR, one entry per CDR3 protein. The sample contains roughly 620,000 distinct CDR3 sequences, about 40% of which appear only once. Sequencing was carried out using blood. All receptors come from a girl aged 5-17 years with multiple sclerosis. The CDR3 runs from the conserved cysteine through the conserved F or W. D genes are given only for firm matches. Not all rows give a size; the values are once, few, many and, for expanded clones, a class.

TRBV6-1	NA	NA	TRBJ1-5	TGTGCCAGCAGTGAATTTTATGATCAGCCCCAGCATTTT	CASSEFYDQPQHF
TRBV27	TRBD1	once	TRBJ2-1	TGTGCCAGCAGTCCGCCGACAGGGAGTGCCAATGAGCAGTTCTTC	CASSPPTGSANEQFF
TRBV10-3	TRBD1	NA	TRBJ1-1	TGTGCCATCAGTGGAGAGGACAGGCAAGCTTTCTTT	CAISGEDRQAFF
TRBV5-1	NA	NA	TRBJ2-2	TGCGCCAGCAGCTTGACCGAGCAGACAACCGGGGAGCTGTTTTTT	CASSLTEQTTGELFF
TRBV5-1	NA	NA	TRBJ2-2	TGCGCCAGCAGCGTAGGGTCCCCCACCGGGGAGCTGTTTTTT	CASSVGSPTGELFF
TRBV7-2	TRBD1	NA	TRBJ1-1	TGTGCCAGCAGCAACCGGGACAGGGACCCAGCTTTCTTT	CASSNRDRDPAFF
TRBV12-3/TRBV12-4	NA	NA	TRBJ1-1	TGTGCCAGCAGTGCAGGACAGACGAACACTGAAGCTTTCTTT	CASSAGQTNTEAFF
TRBV4-2	TRBD2	NA	TRBJ2-7	TGTGCCAGCAGCCAAGTCGCGGCTAGCGGGAGGAATGAGCAGTACTTC	CASSQVAASGRNEQYF
TRBV5-1	NA	few	TRBJ1-2	TGCGCCAGCAGCTTCGACTGGGACGGCTCATCCGATGGCTACACCTTC	CASSFDWDGSSDGYTF
TRBV4-1	TRBD2	NA	TRBJ2-3	TGCGCCAGCAGCCTCCTCCGGGGACTAGGGGCAACAGATACGCAGTATTTT	CASSLLRGLGATDTQYF
TRBV20-1	NA	NA	TRBJ2-5	TGCAGTGCTCCGGGGGAGGGGGCGCCCGGAGAGACCCAGTACTTC	CSAPGEGAPGETQYF
TRBV25-1	NA	few	TRBJ1-2	TGTGCCAGCAGCCTCGGGGGCTACGGTGGCTACACCTTC	CASSLGGYGGYTF
TRBV4-2	NA	NA	TRBJ1-5	TGTGCCAGCAGCCAACCCGACCAGCTAAATCAGCCCCAGCATTTT	CASSQPDQLNQPQHF
TRBV7-8	NA	NA	TRBJ1-5	TGTGCCAGCAGCGGGGGGACACGCGGCAATCAGCCCCAGCATTTT	CASSGGTRGNQPQHF
TRBV7-8	NA	NA	TRBJ1-5	TGTGCCAGCAGCGCCACAAGAATGAAGAGCAATCAGCCCCAGCATTTT	CASSATRMKSNQPQHF
TRBV4-1	NA	few	TRBJ2-3	TGCGCCAGCAGCCAAATTGGCTTGGGCACAGATACGCAGTATTTT	CASSQIGLGTDTQYF
TRBV3-1	NA	NA	TRBJ1-2	TGTGCCAGCACCAGCGGCCGGGCGAACTATGGCTACACCTTC	CASTSGRANYGYTF
TRBV12-3/TRBV12-4	NA	NA	TRBJ2-1	TGTGCCAGTCTATTTGGGGGTACGCCTGAGCAGTTCTTC	CASLFGGTPEQFF
TRBV12-3/TRBV12-4	NA	NA	TRBJ2-5	TGTGCCAGCAGTTTTAGGGGGTTAGAGACCCAGTACTTC	CASSFRGLETQYF
TRBV5-1	NA	NA	TRBJ2-5	TGCGCCAGCAGCTGGGAGGGGGGTCGCCAAGAGACCCAGTACTTC	CASSWEGGRQETQYF
TRBV12-3/TRBV12-4	NA	NA	TRBJ1-5	TGTGCCAGCCGGACTCGGGGGAGCAATCAGCCCCAGCATTTT	CASRTRGSNQPQHF
TRBV6-5	NA	few	TRBJ1-1	TGTGCCAGCAGTTACTCGGGGATGAACGCTGAAGCTTTCTTT	CASSYSGMNAEAFF
TRBV20-1	TRBD2	NA	TRBJ2-1	TGCAGTGCTAGAGAGAGGACTAGCGGGAGTGAGCAGTTCTTC	CSARERTSGSEQFF
TRBV5-6	NA	NA	TRBJ1-4	TGTGCCAGCAGCCCTCAGGGACCCCTTGAAAAACTGTTTTTT	CASSPQGPLEKLFF
TRBV29-1	NA	few	TRBJ2-5	TGCAGCGTTGAAGGGACAACCTGGGAGACCCAGTACTTC	CSVEGTTWETQYF
TRBV7-9	NA	few	TRBJ1-1	TGTGCCAGCAGCTTAATCGCGGGAGAAGCTTTCTTT	CASSLIAGEAFF
TRBV6-6	TRBD2	NA	TRBJ2-3	TGTGCCAGCAGTAGGACTAGTGGAGATACGCAGTATTTT	CASSRTSGDTQYF
TRBV5-4	NA	NA	TRBJ2-7	TGTGCCAGCAGCTCCGAAACCTACGAGCAGTACTTC	CASSSETYEQYF
TRBV6-5	NA	few	TRBJ2-7	TGTGCCAGCAGTTACTCATGGGACGAGCAGTACTTC	CASSYSWDEQYF
TRBV7-2	NA	many	TRBJ2-3	TGTGCCAGCAGCCGGGACAGCACAGATACGCAGTATTTT	CASSRDSTDTQYF
TRBV12-3/TRBV12-4	NA	NA	TRBJ2-3	TGTGCCAGCAGCCTGACCCGGGGTACGCAGTATTTT	CASSLTRGTQYF
TRBV12-5	NA	NA	TRBJ1-5	TGTGCTAGTGGTTTATTGGCAGGGCTCAATCAGCCCCAGCATTTT	CASGLLAGLNQPQHF
TRBV7-2	NA	NA	TRBJ2-5	TGTGCCAGCACCAACAGAGGGAGCGAGGAGACCCAGTACTTC	CASTNRGSEETQYF
TRBV5-1	TRBD1	NA	TRBJ2-3	TGCGCCAGCATGGGACAGGGCGATACGCAGTATTTT	CASMGQGDTQYF
TRBV7-9	NA	NA	TRBJ2-7	TGTGCCAGCAGCTTGATCGGGAACCTCTACGAGCAGTACTTC	CASSLIGNLYEQYF
TRBV5-1	TRBD1	NA	TRBJ1-2	TGCGCCAGCAGCTTGGTAACAGGGGGTAACTATGGCTACACCTTC	CASSLVTGGNYGYTF
TRBV20-1	NA	NA	TRBJ1-1	TGCAGTGCCCCCGAAGTAAACACTGAAGCTTTCTTT	CSAPEVNTEAFF
TRBV6-6	TRBD1	NA	TRBJ1-2	TGTGCCAGCAGTTCTACAGGGGGTGAACGAAGTTACTATGGCTACACCTTC	CASSSTGGERSYYGYTF
TRBV20-1	NA	NA	TRBJ1-6	TGCAGTGCTAGCCCTAGGGAGGCTTCACCCCTCCACTTT	CSASPREASPLHF
TRBV5-1	NA	few	TRBJ2-7	TGCGCCAGCAGCTTGGGGTTCCGCAGGAGGGAAAACGAGCAGTACTTC	CASSLGFRRRENEQYF
TRBV30	TRBD1	NA	TRBJ1-1	TGTGCCTGGAGTACCGGGACAGGGATGAGTGAAGCTTTCTTT	CAWSTGTGMSEAFF
TRBV12-3/TRBV12-4	NA	NA	TRBJ1-2	TGTGCCAGCAGTTTAGCGGCGTCGGGCTATGGCTACACCTTC	CASSLAASGYGYTF
TRBV7-9	NA	NA	TRBJ2-1	TGTGCCAGCAGCCATAGAGCGGACTACAATGAGCAGTTCTTC	CASSHRADYNEQFF
TRBV30	NA	NA	TRBJ2-3	TGTGCCTGGAGTGCGACAGCTAGCACAGATACGCAGTATTTT	CAWSATASTDTQYF
TRBV29-1	NA	NA	TRBJ1-2	TGCAGCGTTGAAGATGGGGCTTGGGGGCGGGGCTACACCTTC	CSVEDGAWGRGYTF
TRBV12-3/TRBV12-4	NA	few	TRBJ1-1	TGTGCCAGCAGTTTAGAGACCTCCGGGATGAACACTGAAGCTTTCTTT	CASSLETSGMNTEAFF
TRBV20-1	NA	NA	TRBJ2-6	TGCAGTGCTGGACCCGGGACGGCGAGCTCTGGGGCCAACGTCCTGACTTTC	CSAGPGTASSGANVLTF
TRBV29-1	NA	NA	TRBJ1-1	TGCAGCGTTAACCGCAGAAGTGGCACTGAAGCTTTCTTT	CSVNRRSGTEAFF
TRBV5-1	TRBD1	NA	TRBJ2-2	TGCGCCAGCAGAGCTTCCGGGACAGGGGTCACCGGGGAGCTGTTTTTT	CASRASGTGVTGELFF
TRBV19	NA	NA	TRBJ2-5	TGTGCCAGTAGTATTGCTGCCCTCCAAGAGACCCAGTACTTC	CASSIAALQETQYF
TRBV6-1	NA	NA	TRBJ2-7	TGTGCCAGCAGTGAAGTATACCAGCGTGGGGACGAGCAGTACTTC	CASSEVYQRGDEQYF
TRBV29-1	NA	few	TRBJ2-3	TGCAGCGTGGGGCCCCCGGGGGCAGGAGATACGCAGTATTTT	CSVGPPGAGDTQYF
TRBV12-3/TRBV12-4	NA	NA	TRBJ2-2	TGTGCCAGCCGGGTCCCGAACACCGGGGAGCTGTTTTTT	CASRVPNTGELFF
TRBV7-2	NA	NA	TRBJ1-2	TGTGCCAGCAGCTCCCGTTCGGGGGGGTCTGGCTACACCTTC	CASSSRSGGSGYTF
TRBV2	TRBD2	NA	TRBJ2-7	TGTGCCAGCAGTCCAAGGGGCCAGCGGGGGATCGAGCAGTACTTC	CASSPRGQRGIEQYF